This T cell receptor (beta chain) stems from a study of blood T cell repertoires in COVID-19. In the study overall: PBMCs, B-cell-depleted T cells, or T cells were the source of the cDNA or gDNA that made up the material.

CDR3 length: 17 amino acids. Trimming shortened V by 0 bases and J by 0 bases, and 14 bases separated the two germline ends. CDR1 is MGHRA and CDR2 is YSYEKL in the germline V gene. Ages ranged from about 18 to 100 years, with residence in about 23 US areas. Participants' own reports of clinical history determined their cohort assignment. Recovery among Cohort 3 donors was established by two negative PCRs, clearance, or symptom resolution. Clones were sequenced by immunoSEQ multiplex PCR, and TCRdb holds only the in-frame ones, with some missing. The profile shows about 130,000 clones, around 83% of them singletons.

The chain couples TRBV4-1 to TRBJ1-1, with unresolved D. Sequencing was done on a sample of PBMCs or T cells enriched from blood (not recorded which). This TCR was recovered from a man aged 30 to 45 who had recovered from COVID-19. The CDR3 reads CASSQDGGVSMNTEAFF. CDR3 nucleotides: TGCGCCAGCAGCCAAGATGGCGGTGTTAGCATGAACACTGAAGCTTTCTTT.